Presented here are 31 T cell receptor beta chains from one specimen sequenced in a study of blood T cells in healthy people across ages (dated by TCRdb to about 2015). The method was 5' RACE. The listed sequencing device is Illumina HiSeq 2500. A second about 7 to 12 cycle PCR used a sample-barcoded 5' primer and a J-beta primer mix. The public sequencing data were trimmed at Q25 with fastp and processed into clonotypes with MiXCR by TCRdb, which kept only in-frame beta chains. A single entry per CDR3 protein holds the most common genes and DNA from its merged rows. A total of about 800,000 distinct CDR3 sequences appear in this sample, 55% to 75% of them only once. In total, the top ten clones hold about 20% of the sample. The sample comprised blood. The receptors were gathered from a man in his thirties or forties in good health.

The V and J genes are TRBV6-6 and TRBJ2-4, with D hard to call. The end of the DNA aligns better with TRBJ2-7, so the J call may be wrong. The CDR3 extends over 15 amino acids. Germline lookup yields CDR1 MNHNY and CDR2 SVGAGI (reference sequence). CDR3 nucleotide sequence: TGTGCCAGCAGAGACGGACGGATGTTCTCCTACGAGCAGTACTTC. It specifies CASRDGRMFSYEQYF.

CDR3 in amino acids: CASSLALLGDTQYF. The DNA of the CDR3 is TGTGCCAGCAGCTTAGCGCTCCTCGGGGATACGCAGTATTTT. The rearrangement joins TRBV7-2 to TRBJ2-3; no clear D gene. Per the germline V gene, CDR1 is SGHTA and CDR2 is FQGNSA. This CDR3 spans 14 amino acids. Trimming left V 0 bases short and J 6 bases short, with 10 bases between.

In this sample, this clonotype turned up a few times. The chain has TRBV7-2 and TRBJ2-1; the D call may be TRBD1 or TRBD2 (5 bases each). Trimming stripped 2 bases from V and 2 bases from J, with 10 bases between. The germline V gene encodes CDR1 SGHTA and CDR2 FQGNSA. The CDR3 is 15 residues long. DNA of the CDR3: TGTGCCAGCAGCTTATTTGGGGGTACCTACAATGAGCAGTTCTTC. Its protein product is CASSLFGGTYNEQFF.

The chain couples TRBV14 to TRBJ2-5; perhaps TRBD2 as D (6 bases). The DNA end is a closer match to TRBJ2-7, so the J assignment may be wrong. In germline, CDR1 is SGHDN, CDR2 FVKESK. This CDR3 has 14 amino acids. The CDR3 spells CASSQAKSGLEQYF. CDR3 nucleotides: TGTGCCAGCAGCCAAGCAAAGTCGGGACTCGAGCAGTACTTC.

The J gene is TRBJ1-1, the V gene TRBV6-5, with D perhaps TRBD1 (5 bases). CDR1 MNHEY and CDR2 SVGAGI come from the germline V gene. The CDR3 has 12 amino acids. V was clipped by 5 bases and J by 7 bases, with 11 bases between them. The CDR3 nucleotides read TGTGCCAGCAGTACAGGAACTTATGAAGCTTTCTTT. This sequence encodes CASSTGTYEAFF.

The V call is TRBV20-1, the J call TRBJ2-5, with D possibly TRBD2 on 6 matching bases. Matching the DNA end better, TRBJ2-1 makes the J call doubtful. The CDR3 spans 14 residues. Germline loops: CDR1 DFQATT, CDR2 SNEGSKA (reference sequence). The CDR3 sequence is CSATVPGLQETQFF. CDR3 sequence (DNA): TGCAGTGCAACCGTACCGGGACTGCAAGAGACCCAGTTCTTC.

J is TRBJ2-1 and V is TRBV4-2, with D possibly being TRBD1 (6 bases). V lost 4 bases, J lost 7 bases, and 20 bases lay in between. The CDR3 has 16 amino acids. From germline, CDR1 is LGHNA and CDR2 YNFKEQ. The CDR3 protein is CASSPPSGRGVNEQFF. The CDR3 DNA sequence: TGTGCCAGCAGCCCCCCCTCCGGCAGGGGAGTAAATGAGCAGTTCTTC.

The chain is built from TRBV18 and TRBJ2-4; TRBD1 aligns across 9 bases. Trimming cost V 4 bases and J 8 bases; bases outside gene matches: 12. In germline, CDR1 is KGHSH, CDR2 LQKENI. The length of the CDR3 is 16 residues. The chain's CDR3 is CASSRDRASGVDIQYF. The CDR3 bases are TGTGCCAGCTCACGGGACAGGGCTAGCGGCGTGGACATTCAGTACTTC.

The rearrangement joins TRBV15 to TRBJ1-2, with D perhaps matching TRBD1 (5 bases). From germline, CDR1 is LNHNV and CDR2 YYDKDF (reference sequence). CDR3 length: 13 amino acids. V dropped 5 bases and J dropped 3 bases, with 10 bases sitting between them. CDR3 sequence: CATSPVGHYGYTF. The DNA of the CDR3 is TGTGCCACCAGCCCCGTGGGGCACTATGGCTACACCTTC.

The chain joins TRBV7-9 to TRBJ1-2; 7 bases are shared with TRBD1. This CDR3 comprises 15 residues. Germline lookup yields CDR1 SEHNR and CDR2 FQNEAQ (reference sequence). V was clipped by 5 bases and J by 5 bases; unmatched bases: 11. Here the CDR3 DNA reads TGTGCCAGCAGCCGACCGACAGGGATAGGGTATGGCTACACCTTC. Amino acid sequence: CASSRPTGIGYGYTF.

J is TRBJ2-6 and V is TRBV30; no clear D. There are 14 residues in the CDR3. V lost 3 bases, J lost 0 bases, and 6 bases lay in between. CDR1 and CDR2 from the germline V gene are GTSNPN and SVGIG (reference sequence). CDR3 loop: CAWRTDSGANVLTF. The CDR3 nucleotides read TGTGCCTGGAGGACCGACTCTGGGGCCAACGTCCTGACTTTC.

V gene TRBV7-2 combines with J gene TRBJ2-4; tentative D call: TRBD2 (5 bases). This CDR3 is built from 12 residues. Germline values: CDR1 SGHTA, CDR2 FQGNSA. The V gene lost 6 bases and the J gene lost 11 bases, with 14 bases spanning the gap. The DNA of the CDR3 is TGTGCCAGCAGTCAGGCGAGGGATCTTCAGTACTTC. Its translation: CASSQARDLQYF.

This clonotype was counted once. The CDR3 sequence: CASSLRGFDGYF. CDR3 nucleotides: TGTGCCAGCAGCTTACGGGGTTTTGATGGGTATTTT. This chain connects TRBV7-9 to TRBJ2-3, with D perhaps TRBD2 (5 bases). CDR3 length equals 12 residues. Germline V CDR1 and CDR2: SEHNR, FQNEAQ (reference sequence). Trimming stripped 2 bases from V and 14 bases from J, with 14 bases between.

This clonotype was detected a few times. The chain couples TRBV7-2 to TRBJ2-4; D gene uncertain. Trimming removed 6 bases from V and 5 bases from J, with 11 bases in between. Germline lookup yields CDR1 SGHTA and CDR2 FQGNSA. This CDR3 is 13 amino acids long. The CDR3 sequence: CASSRYLENIQYF. CDR3 in DNA: TGTGCCAGCAGTAGGTATCTCGAAAACATTCAGTACTTC. Combining the CDR3 with reference TRBV7-2 and TRBJ2-4 gives the whole variable domain GAGVSQSPSNKVTEKGKDVELRCDPISGHTALYWYRQSLGQGLEFLIYFQGNSAPDKSGLPSDRFSAERTGGSVSTLTIQRTQQEDSAVYLCASSRYLENIQYFGAGTRLSVL.

V is TRBV7-8 and J is TRBJ2-5, with TRBD1 matching 9 bases. V shed 6 bases, J shed 6 bases, and the junction held 11 bases outside the gene matches. From germline, CDR1 is SGHVS and CDR2 FQNEAQ. This CDR3 is built from 15 residues. CDR3 sequence reads: CASRAGQGKRQTQYF. DNA of the CDR3: TGTGCCAGCAGGGCAGGACAGGGGAAGAGGCAGACCCAGTACTTC. The variable domain in full, completed from reference TRBV7-8 and TRBJ2-5, reads GAGVSQSPRYKVAKRGQDVALRCDPISGHVSLFWYQQALGQGPEFLTYFQNEAQLDKSGLPSDRFFAERPEGSVSTLKIQRTQQEDSAVYLCASRAGQGKRQTQYFGPGTRLLVL.

This chain links TRBV20-1 with TRBJ1-1, with TRBD1 identical over 10 bases. CDR1 is DFQATT, CDR2 SNEGSKA, per germline (reference sequence). The CDR3 consists of 12 residues. The V and J ends lost 5 bases and 7 bases, in that order; junction bases with no gene match: 4. The CDR3 reads CSASGTGDEAFF. CDR3 DNA: TGCAGTGCTTCCGGGACAGGGGATGAAGCTTTCTTT.

The CDR3 protein is CASSENRAGYEQYF. As DNA, the CDR3 is TGTGCCAGCAGTGAAAACAGGGCAGGGTACGAGCAGTACTTC. The chain couples TRBV2 to TRBJ2-5, with a weak D call TRBD1 (6 bases). The J call is in doubt because the DNA end fits TRBJ2-7 better. Germline V CDR1 and CDR2: SNHLY, FYNNEI. This CDR3 has 14 amino acids.

The J gene is TRBJ2-4, the V gene TRBV7-2, with D possibly called TRBD1 or TRBD2 (6 bases each). The DNA end is more similar to TRBJ2-7, so the J call may be wrong. Per germline, CDR1 SGHTA and CDR2 FQGNSA. This CDR3 is 16 amino acids long. The CDR3 nucleotides are TGTGCCAGCAGCCCGGTGTTGTCGGGGGCGCGCAACGAGCAGTACTTC. It yields the protein CASSPVLSGARNEQYF.

The rearrangement joins TRBV5-1 to TRBJ2-5; TRBD1 matches at 8 bases. Germline trimming cut 0 bases from V and 2 bases from J; bases unmatched to any gene: 6. There are 16 residues in the CDR3. Germline V lookup: CDR1 SGHRS, CDR2 YFSETQ. The CDR3 loop reads CASSLEGRGPQETQYF. The CDR3 DNA is TGCGCCAGCAGCTTGGAAGGCAGGGGGCCTCAAGAGACCCAGTACTTC.

This chain connects TRBV5-5 to TRBJ2-7, with D perhaps TRBD1 (5 bases). The CDR3 runs to 16 residues. Looked up from germline, CDR1 is SGHKS and CDR2 is YYEKEE (reference sequence). V was clipped by 4 bases and J by 7 bases, with 24 bases between them. Here the CDR3 reads CASSPTEPQGQTEQYF. DNA of the CDR3: TGTGCCAGCAGCCCTACCGAGCCCCAGGGCCAGACGGAGCAGTACTTC.

The V and J genes are TRBV29-1 and TRBJ2-4, with D tentatively TRBD1 (6 bases). Near its end, the DNA agrees better with TRBJ2-7, so the J call may be wrong. Germline CDR1 and CDR2: SQVTM and ANQGSEA. The CDR3 loop spans 13 amino acids. The CDR3 reads CSVQGPNSDEQYF. CDR3 nucleotide sequence: TGCAGCGTTCAGGGGCCGAATTCCGACGAGCAGTACTTC.

V gene TRBV20-1 combines with J gene TRBJ2-3, with 10 bases that match TRBD1. The CDR3 length is 15 residues. V was pared by 5 bases and J by 4 bases, with 9 bases of the junction left unmatched. Per germline, CDR1 DFQATT and CDR2 SNEGSKA (reference sequence). The CDR3 sequence is CSAPPGQGSPDTQYF. DNA of the CDR3: TGCAGTGCTCCCCCGGGACAGGGGTCGCCAGATACGCAGTATTTT.

This clonotype was observed a handful of times. This CDR3 reads CASSSGTLVYEQYF. The CDR3 nucleotides read TGTGCCAGCAGCTCCGGGACCCTTGTATACGAGCAGTACTTC. V and J are TRBV7-6 and TRBJ2-5; possibly TRBD1 or TRBD2 for D (5 bases each). Gene TRBJ2-7 matches the end of the DNA better, so the J call may be wrong. Looked up from germline, CDR1 is SGHVS and CDR2 is FNYEAQ. The CDR3 totals 14 residues.

This clonotype was observed a few times. The chain couples TRBV20-1 to TRBJ1-4; D unresolved. The CDR3 totals 12 residues. Germline CDR1 and CDR2: DFQATT and SNEGSKA (reference sequence). Trimming cost V 6 bases and J 3 bases, with 8 bases left between them. CDR3 nucleotide sequence: TGCAGTGCAGCGGGCCCTAATGAAAAACTGTTTTTT. Its protein is CSAAGPNEKLFF.

This clonotype was seen once. Relative to the germline gene, one junction end is altered; a read error may explain this. This rearrangement joins TRBV5-6 to TRBJ1-1; D call uncertain. This CDR3 comprises 14 residues. Germline-derived CDR1 and CDR2 are SGHDT and YYEEEE. CDR3 sequence: CAGSLGHRNTEAFF. The CDR3 nucleotides are TGTGCCGGCAGCTTGGGCCACCGGAACACTGAAGCTTTCTTT.

The chain uses TRBV4-3 and TRBJ2-4; either TRBD1 or TRBD2 may fit D (6 bases each). Germline CDR1 LGHNA, CDR2 YSLEER. Trimming shortened V by 0 bases and J by 8 bases, and 17 bases separated the two germline ends. The CDR3 spans 16 residues. The CDR3 bases are TGCGCCAGCAGCCAAGATCTGGGGGGCCCGGGGTACATTCAGTACTTC. Protein: CASSQDLGGPGYIQYF.

J is TRBJ2-1 and V is TRBV27, with 7 bases lining up with TRBD2. This CDR3 region has 13 residues. Germline trimming cut 7 bases from V and 8 bases from J; bases unmatched to any gene: 8. Germline V CDR1 and CDR2: MNHEY, SMNVEV (reference sequence). The CDR3, as DNA: TGTGCCAGCAAAGAAGCCGGGAGGTATGAGCAGTTCTTC. Its translation is CASKEAGRYEQFF.

A single count supports this clonotype. Germline and junction disagree at one end, which may indicate a read error. The V gene is TRBV12-3 or TRBV12-4, the J gene TRBJ1-5, with D uncertain. There are 13 residues in the CDR3. CDR3 in DNA: TGTACCAGCAGTTTACATAGCAATCAGCCCCAGCATTTT. Residues: CTSSLHSNQPQHF.

The chain links TRBV6-1 to TRBJ2-5; 8 bases fit TRBD1. Unmatched junction bases numbered 11, after V lost 5 bases and J lost 3 bases. The CDR3 contains 16 residues. Germline CDR1 reads MNHNS; CDR2 reads SASEGT. CDR3 nucleotides: TGTGCCAGCAGTCCTCTCACGGACAGGGTAGAAGAGACCCAGTACTTC. Its protein is CASSPLTDRVEETQYF.

V and J are TRBV7-2 and TRBJ1-6, with TRBD1 as a possible D gene (6 bases). CDR3 length equals 15 residues. Trimming removed 1 base at V and 9 bases at J, with 13 bases between. CDR1 is SGHTA and CDR2 is FQGNSA in the germline V gene. CDR3 amino acids: CASSLGTAMSSPLHF. The DNA for the CDR3 is TGTGCCAGCAGCTTAGGGACAGCGATGAGTTCACCCCTCCACTTT.

CDR3 sequence (DNA): TGTGCCAGCAGTTTAGCCAACAGTTATGATGAGCAGTTCTTC. Residues: CASSLANSYDEQFF. The chain recombines TRBV12-3 or TRBV12-4 with TRBJ2-1; no clear D. Trimming stripped 0 bases from V and 8 bases from J, with 11 bases between. CDR3 length: 14 residues.